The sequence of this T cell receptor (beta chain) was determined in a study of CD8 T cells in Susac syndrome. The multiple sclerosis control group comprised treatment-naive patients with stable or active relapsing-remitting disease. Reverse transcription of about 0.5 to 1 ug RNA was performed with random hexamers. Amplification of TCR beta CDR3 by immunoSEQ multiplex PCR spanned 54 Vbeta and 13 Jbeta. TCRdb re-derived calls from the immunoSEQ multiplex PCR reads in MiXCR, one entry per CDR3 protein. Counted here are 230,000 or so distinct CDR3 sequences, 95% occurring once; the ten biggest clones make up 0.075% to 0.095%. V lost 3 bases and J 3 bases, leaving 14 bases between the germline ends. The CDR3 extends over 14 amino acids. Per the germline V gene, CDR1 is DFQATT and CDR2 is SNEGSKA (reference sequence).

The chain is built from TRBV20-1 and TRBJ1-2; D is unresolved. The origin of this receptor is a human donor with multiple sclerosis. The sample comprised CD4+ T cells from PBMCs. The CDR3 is CSASRGGRDYGYTF. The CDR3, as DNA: TGCAGTGCTAGTCGAGGAGGAAGGGACTATGGCTACACCTTC.